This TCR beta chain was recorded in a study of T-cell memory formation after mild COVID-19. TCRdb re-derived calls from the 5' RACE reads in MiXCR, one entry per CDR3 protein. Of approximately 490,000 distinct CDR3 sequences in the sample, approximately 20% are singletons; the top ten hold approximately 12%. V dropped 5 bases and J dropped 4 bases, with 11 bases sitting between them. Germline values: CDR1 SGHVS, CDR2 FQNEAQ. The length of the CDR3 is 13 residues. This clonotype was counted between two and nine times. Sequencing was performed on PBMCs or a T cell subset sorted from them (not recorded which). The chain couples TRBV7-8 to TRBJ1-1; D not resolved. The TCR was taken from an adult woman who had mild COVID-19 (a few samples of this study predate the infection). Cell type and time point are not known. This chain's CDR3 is CASSRSMRTEAFF. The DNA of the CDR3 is TGTGCCAGCAGCCGATCTATGCGCACTGAAGCTTTCTTT. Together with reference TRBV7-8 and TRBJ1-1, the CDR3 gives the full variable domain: GAGVSQSPRYKVAKRGQDVALRCDPISGHVSLFWYQQALGQGPEFLTYFQNEAQLDKSGLPSDRFFAERPEGSVSTLKIQRTQQEDSAVYLCASSRSMRTEAFFGQGTRLTVV.